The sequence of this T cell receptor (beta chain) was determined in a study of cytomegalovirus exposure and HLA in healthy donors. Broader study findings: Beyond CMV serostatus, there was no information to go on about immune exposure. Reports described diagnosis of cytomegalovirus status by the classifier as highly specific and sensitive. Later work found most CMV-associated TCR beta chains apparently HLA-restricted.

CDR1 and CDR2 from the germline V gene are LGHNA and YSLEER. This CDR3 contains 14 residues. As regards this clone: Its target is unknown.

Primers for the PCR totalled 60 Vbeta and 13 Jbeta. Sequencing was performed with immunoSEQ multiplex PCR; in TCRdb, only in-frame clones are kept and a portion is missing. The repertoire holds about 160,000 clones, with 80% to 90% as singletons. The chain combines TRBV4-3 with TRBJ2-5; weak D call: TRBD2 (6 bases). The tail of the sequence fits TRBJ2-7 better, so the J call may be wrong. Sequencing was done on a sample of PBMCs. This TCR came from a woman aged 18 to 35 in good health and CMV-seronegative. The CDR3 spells CASSQLRGPYEQYF. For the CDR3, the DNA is TGCGCCAGCAGCCAATTGCGGGGTCCCTACGAGCAGTACTTC.